The count of the clone carrying this T cell receptor beta chain is one. Its target is not known. This specimen belongs to a study of CD8 T cells in ankylosing spondylitis. Findings of the study overall: Within matched ankylosing spondylitis synovial fluid, disease-linked clones were reportedly significantly enriched. Some of the motif variants had earlier been found in reactive arthritis patients' fluid and blood. Researchers report that disease-linked clones proved CD8+ and relatively rare in peripheral blood. Characteristic of ankylosing spondylitis blood, it appeared, was a TCR beta motif comprising several highly homologous variants.

Making use of molecular barcodes, quantitative 5'-RACE generated TCR beta libraries. Each CDR3 protein gets one entry after TCRdb re-called the 5' RACE reads with MiXCR. This table holds fewer than 250,000 distinct CDR3 sequences, approximately 20% found once. Germline V gives CDR1 KGHSH, CDR2 LQKENI. CDR3 length equals 14 residues. Trimming removed 2 bases from V and 2 bases from J, with 9 bases in between. This clonotype originated in a male donor with ankylosing spondylitis. The sample taken for sequencing was blood, either unsorted or a sorted T cell fraction (not recorded which). V is TRBV18 and J is TRBJ2-5; no reliable D call. CDR3 sequence (DNA): TGTGCCAGCTCACCATGGCAGAGTCAAGAGACCCAGTACTTC. Amino acid sequence: CASSPWQSQETQYF.